The 26 T cell receptor beta chains below were found in one sample sequenced in a study of blood T cell repertoires in COVID-19. Profiling relied on immunoSEQ multiplex PCR, and the TCRdb table lists in-frame clones only, not all of them. The table has 100,000 to 140,000 clones, around nine tenths seen once. Sequencing was carried out using peripheral blood. The receptors derive from a woman aged 25 to 39 with acute or convalescent COVID-19.

V gene TRBV6-2 or TRBV6-3 combines with J gene TRBJ1-1; D unresolved. Per germline, CDR1 MNHEY and CDR2 SVGEGT. V lost 5 bases and J 0 bases, leaving 13 bases between the germline ends. This CDR3 spans 15 amino acids. CDR3 sequence (DNA): TGTGCCAGCAGTACTGCCAGGACTATGAACACTGAAGCTTTCTTT. Translating gives CASSTARTMNTEAFF.

The chain uses TRBV27 and TRBJ2-3; D ambiguous. Germline CDR1 reads MNHEY; CDR2 reads SMNVEV (reference sequence). This CDR3 has 13 amino acids. V lost 3 bases to trimming and J lost 0 bases, with 4 bases between them. CDR3: CASSFLSTDTQYF. The DNA for the CDR3 is TGTGCCAGCAGTTTTCTAAGCACAGATACGCAGTATTTT.

The chain joins TRBV28 to TRBJ1-2, with 7 positions matching TRBD1. Losses at the gene ends were 4 bases for V and 4 bases for J; bases not matched to a gene: 3. Germline V gives CDR1 MDHEN, CDR2 SYDVKM. This CDR3 has 13 residues. CDR3 loop: CASSYRGTYGYTF. DNA for the CDR3: TGTGCCAGCAGTTACAGGGGAACCTATGGCTACACCTTC.

The V gene is TRBV6-5, the J gene TRBJ1-1, with D hard to call. There are 12 residues in the CDR3. CDR1 is MNHEY, CDR2 SVGAGI, per germline. Trimming removed 7 bases at V and 4 bases at J, with 10 bases between. The CDR3 nucleotides are TGTGCCAGCACCGGACTCGGCACTGAAGCTTTCTTT. Amino acids: CASTGLGTEAFF.

The CDR3 loop is CASSALASVNTGELFF. In nucleotides, the CDR3 is TGTGCCAGTAGTGCACTAGCGTCGGTAAACACCGGGGAGCTGTTTTTT. The V gene is TRBV19, the J gene TRBJ2-2; 7 positions agree with TRBD2. The CDR3 has 16 amino acids. The germline V gene has CDR1 LNHDA and CDR2 SQIVND (reference sequence). With V trimmed by 5 bases and J by 2 bases, 8 bases remained unmatched.

CDR3 sequence reads: CASSQDQGRHTDTQYF. The CDR3 DNA reads TGCGCCAGCAGCCAAGATCAAGGCAGACACACAGATACGCAGTATTTT. This chain uses TRBV4-1 with TRBJ2-3; D not certain. Looked up from germline, CDR1 is MGHRA and CDR2 is YSYEKL. This CDR3 region has 16 residues. V lost 0 bases to trimming and J lost 2 bases, with 12 bases between them.

This clone was detected only once. The rearrangement joins TRBV4-3 to TRBJ1-4; D may be TRBD1 (6 bases). Looked up from germline, CDR1 is LGHNA and CDR2 is YSLEER. The germline V and J ends were trimmed by 0 bases and 8 bases, with 13 bases remaining between them. The CDR3 length is 15 residues. The CDR3 DNA reads as TGCGCCAGCAGCCAAGATAGGGGGAGAGGGGAAAAACTGTTTTTT. Protein sequence: CASSQDRGRGEKLFF.

The chain is built from TRBV9 and TRBJ2-7; D possibly corresponds to TRBD1 (6 bases). V was cut by 2 bases and J by 5 bases, with 8 bases left in between. The V gene's germline CDR1 is SGDLS and CDR2 YYNGEE. The CDR3 consists of 12 residues. This CDR3 is CASSVDSNEQYF. Written as DNA, the CDR3 is TGTGCCAGCAGCGTGGACAGCAACGAGCAGTACTTC.

The CDR3 DNA is TGTGCCAGTAGTATGAGGGACAGGTCGAATGGCTACACCTTC. Translated: CASSMRDRSNGYTF. The V gene is TRBV19, the J gene TRBJ1-2; TRBD1 matches at 8 bases. Losses at the gene ends were 3 bases for V and 6 bases for J; bases not matched to a gene: 6. Germline V gene sequence: CDR1 LNHDA, CDR2 SQIVND (reference sequence). The length of the CDR3 is 14 residues.

J is TRBJ1-2 and V is TRBV28, with 7 nucleotides matching TRBD1. The CDR3 has 13 amino acids. Germline trimming cut 3 bases from V and 6 bases from J; bases unmatched to any gene: 4. Germline V CDR1 and CDR2: MDHEN, SYDVKM. Here the CDR3 reads CASSFSGGNGYTF. In DNA form, the CDR3 reads TGTGCCAGCAGTTTTTCAGGGGGGAATGGCTACACCTTC.

The V and J genes are TRBV7-9 and TRBJ2-1; 8 nucleotides agree with TRBD2. V lost 7 bases to trimming and J lost 4 bases; unmatched junction nucleotides: 9. Per germline, CDR1 SEHNR and CDR2 FQNEAQ (reference sequence). The CDR3 extends over 15 amino acids. The CDR3 sequence: CASNAGGGEYNEQFF. CDR3 in DNA: TGTGCCAGCAACGCGGGGGGCGGGGAGTACAATGAGCAGTTCTTC.

The chain joins TRBV27 to TRBJ2-1; 9 bases agree with TRBD2. CDR1 MNHEY and CDR2 SMNVEV come from the germline V gene (reference sequence). The CDR3 sequence is 15 residues long. The trim removed 6 bases at V and 4 bases at J, leaving 7 bases unmatched. The DNA for the CDR3 is TGTGCCAGCAGATTAGCGGGAGTCGGTTACAATGAGCAGTTCTTC. This sequence encodes CASRLAGVGYNEQFF.

The chain recombines TRBV19 with TRBJ1-2, with a weak D call TRBD1 (5 bases). Trimming took 7 bases from V and 8 from J, leaving 14 bases between them. CDR1 LNHDA and CDR2 SQIVND come from the germline V gene (reference sequence). The CDR3 spans 12 residues. The CDR3 loop is CASNDRQGGYTF. In DNA, the CDR3 is TGTGCCAGTAACGATCGCCAGGGAGGCTACACCTTC.

The chain carries TRBV6-5 and TRBJ1-1, with D hard to call. V was shortened by 4 bases and J by 1 base, with 7 bases between the two germline ends. CDR3 length equals 13 residues. In germline, CDR1 is MNHEY, CDR2 SVGAGI. The CDR3 protein is CASSSPRNTEAFF. The CDR3 bases are TGTGCCAGCAGTTCCCCGCGGAACACTGAAGCTTTCTTT.

This sequence joins TRBV28 and TRBJ2-2; TRBD2 matches 12 bases. With V trimmed by 6 bases and J by 5 bases, 7 bases remained unmatched. Germline CDR1 reads MDHEN; CDR2 reads SYDVKM. This CDR3 region has 16 residues. CDR3 nucleotides: TGTGCCAGCAGCGACACTAGCGGGGGGCGGACCGGGGAGCTGTTTTTT. Translation: CASSDTSGGRTGELFF.

This clone has just a few counts. The genes are TRBV7-2 and TRBJ1-2, with 7 bases fitting TRBD1. V lost 5 bases and J lost 8; bases outside the gene matches: 8. The CDR3 contains 13 residues. From germline, CDR1 is SGHTA and CDR2 FQGNSA. CDR3 region: CASSQNRGQGYTF. The DNA of the CDR3 is TGTGCCAGCAGCCAAAACAGGGGCCAAGGCTACACCTTC. Full variable domain (remainder filled in from reference TRBV7-2 and TRBJ1-2): GAGVSQSPSNKVTEKGKDVELRCDPISGHTALYWYRQSLGQGLEFLIYFQGNSAPDKSGLPSDRFSAERTGGSVSTLTIQRTQQEDSAVYLCASSQNRGQGYTFGSGTRLTVV.

The rearrangement links TRBV3-1 (or the pseudogene TRBV3-2) to TRBJ2-5, with 8 bases matching TRBD1. Unmatched junction bases numbered 5, after V lost 4 bases and J lost 7 bases. Germline values: CDR1 LGHDT, CDR2 YNNKEL (reference sequence). This CDR3 is built from 13 residues. The CDR3 is CASSPTGDGTQYF. CDR3 DNA: TGTGCCAGCAGCCCGACAGGGGACGGGACCCAGTACTTC.

This clone was seen just once. The chain employs TRBV30 and TRBJ2-5; 11 nucleotides line up with TRBD2. This CDR3 contains 14 residues. Germline V lookup: CDR1 GTSNPN, CDR2 SVGIG (reference sequence). The trim removed 7 bases at V and 1 base at J, leaving 5 bases unmatched. CDR3 bases: TGTGCCTTCTCCGGGACTAGCGGCCAAGAGACCCAGTACTTC. This sequence encodes CAFSGTSGQETQYF.

The chain joins TRBV5-1 to TRBJ2-1; 13 bases line up with TRBD2. V trimming: 7 bases; J trimming: 7 bases; junction bases outside the gene matches: 8. Per the germline V gene, CDR1 is SGHRS and CDR2 is YFSETQ. This CDR3 comprises 15 residues. DNA for the CDR3: TGCGCCAGCCACCGGACTAGCGGGAGTCTGAATGAGCAGTTCTTC. Its translation: CASHRTSGSLNEQFF.

The rearrangement links TRBV19 to TRBJ1-5; D gene unclear. V shed 7 bases and J shed 5 bases, with 15 bases lying between them. The CDR3 runs 14 residues. The germline gives CDR1 LNHDA, CDR2 SQIVND (reference sequence). This CDR3 is CASTTTSRDQPQHF. CDR3 nucleotides: TGTGCCAGTACTACCACCTCACGGGATCAGCCCCAGCATTTT.

This clone was counted a single time. This sequence joins TRBV29-1 and TRBJ1-2, with 9 positions matching TRBD1. V dropped 7 bases and J dropped 6; count of bases not matched to a gene: 9. Looked up from germline, CDR1 is SQVTM and CDR2 is ANQGSEA. The CDR3 totals 13 residues. The CDR3 spells CSAGRGDRDGYTF. DNA for the CDR3: TGCAGCGCCGGGAGGGGGGACAGGGATGGCTACACCTTC.

The chain carries TRBV28 and TRBJ2-7, with D unresolved. CDR3 length: 12 amino acids. The V end was cut by 8 bases, the J end by 4 bases, with 12 bases between. Germline loops: CDR1 MDHEN, CDR2 SYDVKM. The CDR3 coding sequence is TGTGCCAGCTCCCCCCCCGGGTACGAGCAGTACTTC. Its protein is CASSPPGYEQYF.

The V call is TRBV7-9, the J call TRBJ1-6; the D is unclear. Trimming left V 5 bases short and J 5 bases short, with 4 bases between. Germline V CDR1 and CDR2: SEHNR, FQNEAQ (reference sequence). The CDR3 covers 12 residues. For the CDR3, the DNA is TGTGCCAGCAGCCCAAATAATTCACCCCTCCACTTT. It translates to CASSPNNSPLHF.

This chain connects TRBV4-2 to TRBJ1-3; D is undetermined. The CDR3 has 16 residues. V lost 1 base, J lost 2 bases, and 12 bases lay in between. Germline CDR1 is LGHNA and CDR2 is YNFKEQ. Written as DNA, the CDR3 is TGTGCCAGCAGCCAAGTGGGAGGAGCCGCTGGAAACACCATATATTTT. This gives the protein CASSQVGGAAGNTIYF.

The chain recombines TRBV18 with TRBJ2-1; D is unresolved. V was trimmed by 0 bases and J by 8 bases, leaving 11 bases between them. The CDR3 sequence is 14 residues long. Per germline, CDR1 KGHSH and CDR2 LQKENI. The CDR3 coding sequence is TGTGCCAGCTCACCACCAGTAGCCCGGGATGAGCAGTTCTTC. Encoded protein: CASSPPVARDEQFF.

CDR3 DNA sequence: TGTGCCACCAGTGTAACTAGCGGGGCCCCCCAGTTCTTC. Amino acid sequence: CATSVTSGAPQFF. The genes are TRBV24-1 and TRBJ2-1; 10 bases line up with TRBD2. Germline-derived CDR1 and CDR2 are KGHDR and SFDVKD. The CDR3 consists of 13 residues. The V gene end was trimmed by 5 bases and the J gene end by 13 bases; junction bases not matched to a gene: 7.